One T cell receptor (beta chain) is described in this entry. The antigen is undetermined. The data stem from a study of shared clonotypes between healthy human individuals. Findings of the study overall: Shared clonotypes across all four donors exceeded non-shared ones in generation probability.

Looked up from germline, CDR1 is SGHTA and CDR2 is FQGNSA. The J segment lost 3 bases and the V segment lost 5 bases, leaving 3 bases of the junction unmatched. This CDR3 spans 13 amino acids. Sequencing was performed with immunoSEQ multiplex PCR; in TCRdb, only in-frame clones are kept and a portion is missing. Of 1.6 million or so clones in the sample, about 98.5% are singletons; the top ten hold about 0.35%. V and J are TRBV7-2 and TRBJ2-7; TRBD1 matches 8 bases. The sequence derives from a man aged 25 to 45 in good health. The sample comprised naive CD4+ T cells sorted from blood. Subset specified: CD45RA+ positively selected. The CDR3 coding sequence is TGTGCCAGCAGCGTGACAGGGGACTACGAGCAGTACTTC. Residues: CASSVTGDYEQYF.